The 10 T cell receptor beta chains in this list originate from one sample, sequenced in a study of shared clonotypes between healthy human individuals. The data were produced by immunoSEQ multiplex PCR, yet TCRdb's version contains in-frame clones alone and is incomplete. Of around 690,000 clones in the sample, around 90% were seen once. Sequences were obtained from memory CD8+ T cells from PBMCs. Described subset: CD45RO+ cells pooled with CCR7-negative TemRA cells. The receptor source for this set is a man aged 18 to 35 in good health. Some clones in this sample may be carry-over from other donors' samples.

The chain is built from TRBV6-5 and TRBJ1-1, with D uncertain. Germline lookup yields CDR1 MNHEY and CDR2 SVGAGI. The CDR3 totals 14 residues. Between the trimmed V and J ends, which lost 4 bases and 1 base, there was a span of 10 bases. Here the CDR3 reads CASSWTAQNTEAFF. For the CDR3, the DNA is TGTGCCAGCAGTTGGACTGCCCAGAACACTGAAGCTTTCTTT.

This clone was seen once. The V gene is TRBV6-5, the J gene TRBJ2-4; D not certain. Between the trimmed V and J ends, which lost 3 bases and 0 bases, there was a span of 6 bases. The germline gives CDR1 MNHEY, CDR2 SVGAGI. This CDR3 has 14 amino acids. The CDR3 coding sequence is TGTGCCAGCAGTTATTTAGGAGCCAAAAACATTCAGTACTTC. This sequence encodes CASSYLGAKNIQYF.

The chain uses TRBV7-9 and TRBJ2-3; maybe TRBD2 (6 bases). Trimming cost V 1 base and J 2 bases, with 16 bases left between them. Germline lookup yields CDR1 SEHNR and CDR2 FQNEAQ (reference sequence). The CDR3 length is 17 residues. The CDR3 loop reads CASSLGRLVRDTDTQYF. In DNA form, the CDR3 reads TGTGCCAGCAGCTTAGGACGGTTGGTGCGGGACACAGATACGCAGTATTTT.

The CDR3 is CASSEGLAGGRTDTQYF. The DNA of the CDR3 is TGTGCCAGCAGTGAAGGCCTAGCGGGAGGCCGCACAGATACGCAGTATTTT. The chain links TRBV6-1 to TRBJ2-3; 11 nucleotides match TRBD2. This CDR3 contains 17 residues. Trimming took 1 base from V and 1 from J; bases not matched to a gene: 4. CDR1 is MNHNS, CDR2 SASEGT, per germline.

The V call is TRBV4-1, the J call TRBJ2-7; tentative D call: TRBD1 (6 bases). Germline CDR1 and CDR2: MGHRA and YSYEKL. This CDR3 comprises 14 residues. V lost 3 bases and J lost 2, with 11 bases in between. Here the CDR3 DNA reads TGCGCCAGCAGCCACATCAGGGGCGCCTACGAGCAGTACTTC. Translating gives CASSHIRGAYEQYF.

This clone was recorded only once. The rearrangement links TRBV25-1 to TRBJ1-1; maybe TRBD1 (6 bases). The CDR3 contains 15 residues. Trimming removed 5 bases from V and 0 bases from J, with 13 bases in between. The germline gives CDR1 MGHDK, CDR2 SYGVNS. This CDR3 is CASSSPDSMNTEAFF. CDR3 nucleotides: TGTGCCAGCAGTTCCCCGGACAGTATGAACACTGAAGCTTTCTTT.

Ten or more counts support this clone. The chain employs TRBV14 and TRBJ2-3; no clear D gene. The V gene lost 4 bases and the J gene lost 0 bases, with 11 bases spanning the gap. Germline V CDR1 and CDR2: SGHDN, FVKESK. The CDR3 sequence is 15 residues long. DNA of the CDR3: TGTGCCAGCAGCCTGACACTTTCTAGCACAGATACGCAGTATTTT. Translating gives CASSLTLSSTDTQYF.

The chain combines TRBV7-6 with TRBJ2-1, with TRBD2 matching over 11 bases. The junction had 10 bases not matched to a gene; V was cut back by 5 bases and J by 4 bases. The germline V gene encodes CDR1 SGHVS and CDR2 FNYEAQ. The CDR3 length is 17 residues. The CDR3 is CASSPLTSGTSYNEQFF. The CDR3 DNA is TGTGCCAGCAGCCCCCTGACTAGCGGGACATCTTACAATGAGCAGTTCTTC.

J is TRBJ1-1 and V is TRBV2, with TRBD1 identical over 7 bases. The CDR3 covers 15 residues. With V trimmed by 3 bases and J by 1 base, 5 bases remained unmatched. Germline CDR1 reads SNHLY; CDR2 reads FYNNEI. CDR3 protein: CASSESGGRNTEAFF. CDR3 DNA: TGTGCCAGCAGTGAGTCAGGGGGTAGGAACACTGAAGCTTTCTTT.

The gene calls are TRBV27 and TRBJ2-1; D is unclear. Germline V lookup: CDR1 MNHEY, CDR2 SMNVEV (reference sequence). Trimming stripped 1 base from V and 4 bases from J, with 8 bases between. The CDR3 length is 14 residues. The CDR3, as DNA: TGTGCCAGCAGTTTATTTTCCGATTACAATGAGCAGTTCTTC. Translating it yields CASSLFSDYNEQFF.